This passage covers 3 T cell receptor beta chains from one sample sequenced in a study of regulatory T cells in long-lasting Graves disease. The sample's time point: newly diagnosed GD, antithyroid drugs for less than 3 months. The TCR library was made from RNA that had been extracted from PBMCs in TRIzol. Through Arm-PCR of CDR3 regions and iRepertoire HTBI primers, TCR beta libraries were built. TCRdb analysed the multiplex PCR reads with MiXCR anew, one entry per CDR3 protein. This table has just over 600,000 distinct CDR3 sequences, roughly 15% appearing once. These data were also reused for a study on T cells in Graves' hyperthyroidism and ophthalmopathy.

Here the sequenced sample was peripheral blood mononuclear cells (PBMCs), taken at new diagnosis, from a patient treated with antithyroid drugs. These receptor sequences come from a woman aged 30 to 39 with Graves disease.

This chain links TRBV5-1 with TRBJ2-3, with 10 nucleotides matching TRBD1. The germline gives CDR1 SGHRS, CDR2 YFSETQ. There are 17 residues in the CDR3. The J segment lost 7 bases and the V segment lost 2 bases, leaving 13 bases of the junction unmatched. The CDR3 sequence: CASSFGQTGGEGNTQYF. In DNA form, the CDR3 reads TGCGCCAGCAGCTTTGGCCAGACAGGGGGCGAGGGAAATACGCAGTATTTT.

The chain combines TRBV27 with TRBJ2-7; TRBD1 aligns across 10 bases. The J call may be incorrect, as the DNA end agrees better with TRBJ2-5. The CDR3 contains 15 residues. Germline CDR1 is MNHEY and CDR2 is SMNVEV (reference sequence). The CDR3 protein is CASSSKGTGEKTQYF. The CDR3 nucleotides are TGTGCCAGCAGTTCCAAGGGGACAGGGGAAAAGACCCAGTACTTC.

The chain is built from TRBV6-5 and TRBJ2-1, with 12 bases lining up with TRBD2. Germline assignment: CDR1 MNHEY and CDR2 SVGAGI. This CDR3 contains 19 residues. The V gene end was trimmed by 0 bases and the J gene end by 8 bases; junction bases not matched to a gene: 14. CDR3 loop: CASSYSISQTSGSKDEQFF. The CDR3 DNA reads TGTGCCAGCAGTTACTCGATTTCCCAGACTAGCGGGAGTAAGGATGAGCAGTTCTTC.